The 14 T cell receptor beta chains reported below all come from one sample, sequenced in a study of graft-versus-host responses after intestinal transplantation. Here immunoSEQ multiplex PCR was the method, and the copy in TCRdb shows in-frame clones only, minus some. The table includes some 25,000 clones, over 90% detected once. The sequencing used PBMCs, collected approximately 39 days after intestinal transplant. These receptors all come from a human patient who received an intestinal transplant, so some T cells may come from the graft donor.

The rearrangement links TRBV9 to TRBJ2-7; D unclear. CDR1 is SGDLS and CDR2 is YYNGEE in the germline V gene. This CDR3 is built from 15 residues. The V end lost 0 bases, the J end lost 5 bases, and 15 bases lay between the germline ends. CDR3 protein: CASSVAEGKSNEQYF. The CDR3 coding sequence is TGTGCCAGCAGCGTAGCTGAAGGGAAATCCAACGAGCAGTACTTC.

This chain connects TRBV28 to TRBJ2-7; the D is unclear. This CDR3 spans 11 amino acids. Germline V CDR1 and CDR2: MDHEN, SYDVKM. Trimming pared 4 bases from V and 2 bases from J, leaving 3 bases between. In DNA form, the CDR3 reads TGTGCCAGCAGTTCGCCCTACGAGCAGTACTTC. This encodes CASSSPYEQYF.

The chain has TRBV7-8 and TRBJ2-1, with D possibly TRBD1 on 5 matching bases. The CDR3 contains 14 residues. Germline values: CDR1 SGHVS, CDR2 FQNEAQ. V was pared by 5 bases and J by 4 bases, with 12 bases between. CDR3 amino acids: CASSQQTAYNEQFF. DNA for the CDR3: TGTGCCAGCAGCCAACAGACAGCATACAATGAGCAGTTCTTC.

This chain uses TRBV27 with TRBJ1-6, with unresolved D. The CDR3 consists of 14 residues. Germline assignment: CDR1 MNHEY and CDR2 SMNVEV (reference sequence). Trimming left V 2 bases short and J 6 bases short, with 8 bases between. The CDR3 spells CASSLLGPNSPLHF. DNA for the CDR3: TGTGCCAGCAGTTTACTGGGTCCTAATTCACCCCTCCACTTT.

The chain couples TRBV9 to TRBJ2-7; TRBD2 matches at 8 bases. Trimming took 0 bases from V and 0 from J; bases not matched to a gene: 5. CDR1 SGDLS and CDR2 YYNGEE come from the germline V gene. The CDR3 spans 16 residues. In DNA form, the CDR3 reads TGTGCCAGCAGCGTAGACGGCGGGAGGTCCTCCTACGAGCAGTACTTC. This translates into CASSVDGGRSSYEQYF.

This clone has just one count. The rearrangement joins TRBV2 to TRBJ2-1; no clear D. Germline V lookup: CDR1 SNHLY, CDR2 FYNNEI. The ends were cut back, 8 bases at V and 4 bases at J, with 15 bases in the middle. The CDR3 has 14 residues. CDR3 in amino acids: CASVAGQRYNEQFF. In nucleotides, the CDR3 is TGTGCCAGCGTCGCCGGGCAGAGGTACAATGAGCAGTTCTTC.

DNA of the CDR3: TGTGCCAGCAGCGTAGCTACGGGACCGAAAGGCTACGGCTACACCTTC. It encodes CASSVATGPKGYGYTF. The chain joins TRBV9 to TRBJ1-2, with D perhaps matching TRBD1 (5 bases). The ends were cut back, 0 bases at V and 8 bases at J, with 20 bases in the middle. The CDR3 length is 16 residues. Germline values: CDR1 SGDLS, CDR2 YYNGEE.

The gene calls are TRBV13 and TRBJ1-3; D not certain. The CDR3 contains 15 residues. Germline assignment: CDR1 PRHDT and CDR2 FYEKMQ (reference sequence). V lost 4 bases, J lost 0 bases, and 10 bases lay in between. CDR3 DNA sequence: TGTGCCAGCAGCTCCCCGGCGGTCTCTGGAAACACCATATATTTT. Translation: CASSSPAVSGNTIYF.

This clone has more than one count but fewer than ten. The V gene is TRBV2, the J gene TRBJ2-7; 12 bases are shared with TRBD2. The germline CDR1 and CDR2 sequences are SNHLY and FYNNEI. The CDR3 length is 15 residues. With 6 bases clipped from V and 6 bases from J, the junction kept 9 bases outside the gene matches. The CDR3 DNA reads TGTGCCAGCAGCGAGTCCTCTAGCGGGAGGGGCGAGCAGTACTTC. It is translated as CASSESSSGRGEQYF.

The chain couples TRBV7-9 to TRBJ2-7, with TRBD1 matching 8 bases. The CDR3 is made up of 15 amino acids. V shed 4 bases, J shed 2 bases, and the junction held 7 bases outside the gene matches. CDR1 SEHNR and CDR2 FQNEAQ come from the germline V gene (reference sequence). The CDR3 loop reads CASSSEKTGAYEQYF. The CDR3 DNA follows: TGTGCCAGCAGCTCAGAGAAGACAGGGGCCTACGAGCAGTACTTC.

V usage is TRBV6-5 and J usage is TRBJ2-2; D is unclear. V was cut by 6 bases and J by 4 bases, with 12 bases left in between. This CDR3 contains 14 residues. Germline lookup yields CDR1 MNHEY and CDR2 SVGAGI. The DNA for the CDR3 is TGTGCCAGCAGGGACGGCCTGGGCACCGGGGAGCTGTTTTTT. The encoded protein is CASRDGLGTGELFF.

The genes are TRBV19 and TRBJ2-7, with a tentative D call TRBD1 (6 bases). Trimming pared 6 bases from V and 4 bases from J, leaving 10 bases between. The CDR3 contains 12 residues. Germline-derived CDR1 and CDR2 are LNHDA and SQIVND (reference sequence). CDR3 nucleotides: TGTGCCAGTAGCCAGGGGAGATACGAGCAGTACTTC. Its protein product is CASSQGRYEQYF.

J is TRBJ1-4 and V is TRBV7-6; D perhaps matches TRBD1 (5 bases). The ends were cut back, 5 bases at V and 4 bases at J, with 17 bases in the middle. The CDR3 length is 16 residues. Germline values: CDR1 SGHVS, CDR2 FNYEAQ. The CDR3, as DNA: TGTGCCAGCAGCCCCAGTCCTTGGACAAATAATGAAAAACTGTTTTTT. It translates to CASSPSPWTNNEKLFF.

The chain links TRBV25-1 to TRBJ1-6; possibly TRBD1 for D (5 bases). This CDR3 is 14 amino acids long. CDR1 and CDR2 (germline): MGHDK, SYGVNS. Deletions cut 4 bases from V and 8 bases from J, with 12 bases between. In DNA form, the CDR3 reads TGTGCCAGCAGTGGGTATAGGGACCATTCACCCCTCCACTTT. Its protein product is CASSGYRDHSPLHF.